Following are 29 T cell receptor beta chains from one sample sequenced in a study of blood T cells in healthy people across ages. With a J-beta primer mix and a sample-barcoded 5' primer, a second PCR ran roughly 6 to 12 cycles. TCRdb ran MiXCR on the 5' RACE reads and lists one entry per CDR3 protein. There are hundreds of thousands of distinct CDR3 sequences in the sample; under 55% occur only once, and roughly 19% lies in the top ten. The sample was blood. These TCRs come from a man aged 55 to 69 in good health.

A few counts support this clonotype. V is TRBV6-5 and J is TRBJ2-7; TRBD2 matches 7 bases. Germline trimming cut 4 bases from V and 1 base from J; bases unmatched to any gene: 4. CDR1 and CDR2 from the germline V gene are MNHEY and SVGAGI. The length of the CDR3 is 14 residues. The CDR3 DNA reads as TGTGCCAGCAGTTCCCCGGGACTATCCTACGAGCAGTACTTC. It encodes CASSSPGLSYEQYF.

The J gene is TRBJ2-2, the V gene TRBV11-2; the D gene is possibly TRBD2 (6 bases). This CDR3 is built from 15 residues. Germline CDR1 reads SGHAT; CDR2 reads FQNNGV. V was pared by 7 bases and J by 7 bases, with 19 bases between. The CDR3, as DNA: TGTGCCAGCACCAAATGGCGGGGAGGAAGCGGGGAGCTGTTTTTT. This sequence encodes CASTKWRGGSGELFF. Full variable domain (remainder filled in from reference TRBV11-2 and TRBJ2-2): EAGVAQSPRYKIIEKRQSVAFWCNPISGHATLYWYQQILGQGPKLLIQFQNNGVVDDSQLPKDRFSAERLKGVDSTLKIQPAKLEDSAVYLCASTKWRGGSGELFFGEGSRLTVL.

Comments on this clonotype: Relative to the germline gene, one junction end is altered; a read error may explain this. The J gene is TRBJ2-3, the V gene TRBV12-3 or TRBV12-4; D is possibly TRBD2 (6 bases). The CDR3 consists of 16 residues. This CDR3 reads CASSPLGGGGTDAQYF. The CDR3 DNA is TGTGCCAGCAGTCCCCTGGGGGGAGGTGGCACAGATGCGCAGTATTTT.

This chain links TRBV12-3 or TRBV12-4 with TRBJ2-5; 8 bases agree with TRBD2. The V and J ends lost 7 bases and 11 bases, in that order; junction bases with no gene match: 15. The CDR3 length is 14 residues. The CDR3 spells CASTSHGGAGEQYF. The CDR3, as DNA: TGTGCCAGCACCTCCCACGGGGGGGCGGGGGAGCAGTACTTC.

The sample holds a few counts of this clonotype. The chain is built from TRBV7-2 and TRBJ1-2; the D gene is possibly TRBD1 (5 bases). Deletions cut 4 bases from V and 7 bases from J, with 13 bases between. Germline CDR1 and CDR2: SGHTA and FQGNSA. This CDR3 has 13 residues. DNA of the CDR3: TGTGCCAGCAGCTCACAGGCAGGAGCTGGCTACACCTTC. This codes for CASSSQAGAGYTF.

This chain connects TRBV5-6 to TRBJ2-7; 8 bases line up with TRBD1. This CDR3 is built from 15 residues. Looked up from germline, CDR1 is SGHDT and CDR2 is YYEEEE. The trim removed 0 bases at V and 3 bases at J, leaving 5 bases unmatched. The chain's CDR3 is CASSLAGQALYEQYF. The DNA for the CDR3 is TGTGCCAGCAGCTTGGCGGGACAGGCTCTCTACGAGCAGTACTTC.

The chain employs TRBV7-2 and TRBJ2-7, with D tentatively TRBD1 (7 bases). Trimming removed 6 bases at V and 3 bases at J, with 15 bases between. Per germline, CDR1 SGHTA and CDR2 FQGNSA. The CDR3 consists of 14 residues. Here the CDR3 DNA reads TGTGCCAGCAGGGGAGGAGACAGGGTCTACGAGCAGTACTTC. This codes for CASRGGDRVYEQYF.

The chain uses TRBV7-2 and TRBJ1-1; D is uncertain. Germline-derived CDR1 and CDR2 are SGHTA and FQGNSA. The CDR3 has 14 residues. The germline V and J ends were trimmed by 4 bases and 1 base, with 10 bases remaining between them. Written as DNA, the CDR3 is TGTGCCAGCAGCTCCCATCATAGGAACACTGAAGCTTTCTTT. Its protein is CASSSHHRNTEAFF.

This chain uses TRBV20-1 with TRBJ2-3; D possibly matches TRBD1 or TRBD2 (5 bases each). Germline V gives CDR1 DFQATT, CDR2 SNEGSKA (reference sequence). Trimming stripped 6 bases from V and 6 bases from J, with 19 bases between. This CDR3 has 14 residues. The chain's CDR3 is CSALPGRGADTQYF. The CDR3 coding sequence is TGCAGTGCCCTGCCGGGCCGAGGGGCCGATACGCAGTATTTT.

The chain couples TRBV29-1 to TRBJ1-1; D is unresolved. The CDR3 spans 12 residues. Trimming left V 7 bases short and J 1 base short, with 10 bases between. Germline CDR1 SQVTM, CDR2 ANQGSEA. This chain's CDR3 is CSAGRQNTEAFF. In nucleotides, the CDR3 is TGCAGCGCAGGACGACAGAACACTGAAGCTTTCTTT.

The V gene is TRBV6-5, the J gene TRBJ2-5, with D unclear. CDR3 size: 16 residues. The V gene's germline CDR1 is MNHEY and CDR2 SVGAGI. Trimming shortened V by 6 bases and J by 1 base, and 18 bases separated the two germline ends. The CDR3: CASSPWDGVLQETQYF. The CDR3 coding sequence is TGTGCCAGCAGCCCATGGGATGGGGTACTCCAAGAGACCCAGTACTTC.

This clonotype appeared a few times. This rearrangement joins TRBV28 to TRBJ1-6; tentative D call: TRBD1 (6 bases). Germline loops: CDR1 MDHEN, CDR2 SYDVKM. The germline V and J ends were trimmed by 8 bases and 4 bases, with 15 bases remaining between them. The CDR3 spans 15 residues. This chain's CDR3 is CASSFRDTYNSPLHF. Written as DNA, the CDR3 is TGTGCCAGCTCATTCCGGGACACATATAATTCACCCCTCCACTTT.

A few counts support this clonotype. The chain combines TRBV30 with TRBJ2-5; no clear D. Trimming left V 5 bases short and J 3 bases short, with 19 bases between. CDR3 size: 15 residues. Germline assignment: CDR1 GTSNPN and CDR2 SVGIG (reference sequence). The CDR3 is CAWEFYLDLKETQYF. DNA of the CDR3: TGTGCCTGGGAGTTTTACTTGGACCTTAAAGAGACCCAGTACTTC.

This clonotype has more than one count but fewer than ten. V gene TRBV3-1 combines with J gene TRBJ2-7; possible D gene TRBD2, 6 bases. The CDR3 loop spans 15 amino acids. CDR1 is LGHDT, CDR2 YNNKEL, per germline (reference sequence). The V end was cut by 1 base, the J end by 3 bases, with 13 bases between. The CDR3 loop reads CASSQVTGSNYEQYF. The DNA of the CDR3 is TGTGCCAGCAGCCAAGTTACCGGGAGCAACTACGAGCAGTACTTC.

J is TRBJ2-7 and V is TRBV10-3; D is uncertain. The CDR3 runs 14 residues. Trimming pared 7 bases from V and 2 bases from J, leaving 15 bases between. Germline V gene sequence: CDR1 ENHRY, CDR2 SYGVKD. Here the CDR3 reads CAIKRVNDTYEQYF. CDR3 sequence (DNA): TGTGCCATCAAAAGGGTGAATGACACCTACGAGCAGTACTTC.

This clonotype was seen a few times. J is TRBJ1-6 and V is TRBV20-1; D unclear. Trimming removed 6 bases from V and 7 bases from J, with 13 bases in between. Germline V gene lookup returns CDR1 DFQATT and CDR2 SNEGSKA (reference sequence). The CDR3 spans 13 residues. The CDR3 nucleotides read TGCAGTGCCCCGACGGGGTACAATTCACCCCTCCACTTT. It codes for CSAPTGYNSPLHF.

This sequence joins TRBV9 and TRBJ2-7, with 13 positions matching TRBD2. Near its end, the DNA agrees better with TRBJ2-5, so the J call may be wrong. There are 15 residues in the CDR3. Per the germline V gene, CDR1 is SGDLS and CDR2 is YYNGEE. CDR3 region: CASSVEGLAGETQYF. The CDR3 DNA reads TGTGCCAGCAGCGTAGAGGGACTAGCGGGGGAGACCCAGTACTTC.

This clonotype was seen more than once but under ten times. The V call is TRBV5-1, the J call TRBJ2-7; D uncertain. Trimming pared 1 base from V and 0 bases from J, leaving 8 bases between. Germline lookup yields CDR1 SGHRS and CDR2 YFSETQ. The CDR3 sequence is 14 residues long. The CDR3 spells CASSLIIGSYEQYF. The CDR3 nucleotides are TGCGCCAGCAGCTTGATCATTGGCTCCTACGAGCAGTACTTC.

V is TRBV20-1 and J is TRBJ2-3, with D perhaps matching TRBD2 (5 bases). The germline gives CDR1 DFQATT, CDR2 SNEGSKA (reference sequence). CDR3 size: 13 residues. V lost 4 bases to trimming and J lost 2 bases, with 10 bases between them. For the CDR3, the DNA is TGCAGTGCTAAGGACCGGGACACAGATACGCAGTATTTT. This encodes CSAKDRDTDTQYF.

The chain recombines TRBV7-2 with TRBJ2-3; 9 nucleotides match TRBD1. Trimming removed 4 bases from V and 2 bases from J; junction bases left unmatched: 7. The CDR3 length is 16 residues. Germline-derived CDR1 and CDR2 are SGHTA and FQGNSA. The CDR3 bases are TGTGCCAGCAGCTCTTACGGGACAGGGATCACAGATACGCAGTATTTT. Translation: CASSSYGTGITDTQYF.

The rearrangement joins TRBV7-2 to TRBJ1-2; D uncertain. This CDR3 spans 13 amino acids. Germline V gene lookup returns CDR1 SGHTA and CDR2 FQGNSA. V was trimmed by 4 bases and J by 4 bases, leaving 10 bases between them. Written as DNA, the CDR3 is TGTGCCAGCAGCTCGTACAGCCTCTATGGCTACACCTTC. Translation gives CASSSYSLYGYTF.

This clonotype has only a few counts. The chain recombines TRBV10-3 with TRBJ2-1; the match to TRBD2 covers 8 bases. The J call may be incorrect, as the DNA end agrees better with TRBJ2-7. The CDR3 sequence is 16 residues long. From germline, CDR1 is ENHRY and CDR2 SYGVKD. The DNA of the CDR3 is TGTGCCATCAGTGGGGGCGGGGGGAGCTCCTACAATGAGCAGTACTTC. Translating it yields CAISGGGGSSYNEQYF.

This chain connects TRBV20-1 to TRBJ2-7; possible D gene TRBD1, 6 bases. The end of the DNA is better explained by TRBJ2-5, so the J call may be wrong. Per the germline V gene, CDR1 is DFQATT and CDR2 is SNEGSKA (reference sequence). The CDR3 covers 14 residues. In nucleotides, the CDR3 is TGCAGTGCTGATCCGGGACACGCAAAAGAGACCCAGTACTTC. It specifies CSADPGHAKETQYF.

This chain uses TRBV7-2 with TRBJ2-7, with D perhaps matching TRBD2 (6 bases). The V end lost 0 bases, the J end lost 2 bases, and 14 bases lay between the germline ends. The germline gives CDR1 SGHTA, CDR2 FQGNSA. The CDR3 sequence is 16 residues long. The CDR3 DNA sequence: TGTGCCAGCAGCTTAGCCTGGGCGGGGAAAACCTACGAGCAGTACTTC. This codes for CASSLAWAGKTYEQYF.

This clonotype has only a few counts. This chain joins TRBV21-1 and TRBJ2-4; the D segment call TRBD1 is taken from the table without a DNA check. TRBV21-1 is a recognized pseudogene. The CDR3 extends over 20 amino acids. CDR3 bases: TGTGCCAGCAGCAAAAGCTCCCTCGGTCCAGGGGAGTGGTCCAAAAACATTCAGTACTTC. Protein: CASSKSSLGPGEWSKNIQYF.

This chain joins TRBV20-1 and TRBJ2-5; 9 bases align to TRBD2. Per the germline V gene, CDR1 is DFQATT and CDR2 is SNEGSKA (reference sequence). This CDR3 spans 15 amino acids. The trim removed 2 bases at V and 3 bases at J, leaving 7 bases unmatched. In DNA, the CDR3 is TGCAGTGCTAGAAAAGGGCCTAGCGGGAAAGAGACCCAGTACTTC. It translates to CSARKGPSGKETQYF.

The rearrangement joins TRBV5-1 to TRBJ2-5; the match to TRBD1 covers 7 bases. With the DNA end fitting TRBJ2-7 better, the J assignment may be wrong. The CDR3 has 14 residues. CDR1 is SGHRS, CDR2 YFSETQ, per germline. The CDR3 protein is CASSQTGSAYEQYF. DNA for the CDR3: TGCGCCAGCAGCCAGACAGGGTCGGCCTACGAGCAGTACTTC.

CDR3 sequence (DNA): TGTGCCAGCAGCCACCTGGAGCCTAACAATGAGCAGTACTTC. Translation: CASSHLEPNNEQYF. The chain has TRBV7-9 and TRBJ2-7; D is undetermined. V was cut by 5 bases and J by 7 bases, with 18 bases left in between. Germline V CDR1 and CDR2: SEHNR, FQNEAQ (reference sequence). The CDR3 consists of 14 residues.

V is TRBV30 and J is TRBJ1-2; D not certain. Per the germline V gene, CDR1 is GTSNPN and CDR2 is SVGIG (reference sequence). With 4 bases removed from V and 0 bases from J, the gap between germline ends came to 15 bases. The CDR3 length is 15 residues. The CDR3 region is CAWKTSLTANYGYTF. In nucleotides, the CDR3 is TGTGCCTGGAAGACCTCCCTTACAGCTAACTATGGCTACACCTTC.